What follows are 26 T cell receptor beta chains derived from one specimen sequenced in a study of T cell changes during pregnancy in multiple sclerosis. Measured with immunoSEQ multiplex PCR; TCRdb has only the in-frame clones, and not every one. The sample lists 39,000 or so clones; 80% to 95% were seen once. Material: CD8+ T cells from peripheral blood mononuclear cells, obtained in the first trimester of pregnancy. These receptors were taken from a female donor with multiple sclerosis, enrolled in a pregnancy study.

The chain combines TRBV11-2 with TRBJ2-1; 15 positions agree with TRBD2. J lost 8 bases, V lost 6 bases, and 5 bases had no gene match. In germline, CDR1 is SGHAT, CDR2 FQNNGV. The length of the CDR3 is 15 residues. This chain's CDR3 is CASRLGLAGGDEQFF. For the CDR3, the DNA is TGTGCCAGCAGACTTGGACTAGCGGGAGGGGATGAGCAGTTCTTC.

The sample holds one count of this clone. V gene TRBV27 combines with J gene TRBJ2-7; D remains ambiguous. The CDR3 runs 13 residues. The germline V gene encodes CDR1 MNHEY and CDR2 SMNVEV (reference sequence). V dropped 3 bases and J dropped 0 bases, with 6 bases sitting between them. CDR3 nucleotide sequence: TGTGCCAGCAGTTTTTTGAGCTCCTACGAGCAGTACTTC. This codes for CASSFLSSYEQYF.

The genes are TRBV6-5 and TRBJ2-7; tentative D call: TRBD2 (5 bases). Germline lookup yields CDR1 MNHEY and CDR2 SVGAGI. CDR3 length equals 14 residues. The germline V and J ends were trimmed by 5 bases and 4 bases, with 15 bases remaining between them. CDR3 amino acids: CASSPQRNLYEQYF. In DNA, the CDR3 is TGTGCCAGCAGTCCCCAGCGGAACCTATACGAGCAGTACTTC.

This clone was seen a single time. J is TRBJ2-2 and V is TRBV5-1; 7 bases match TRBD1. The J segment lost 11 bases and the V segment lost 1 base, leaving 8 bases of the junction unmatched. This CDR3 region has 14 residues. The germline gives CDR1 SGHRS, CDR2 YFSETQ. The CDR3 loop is CASSLNRGGGELFF. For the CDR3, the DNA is TGCGCCAGCAGCTTGAACAGGGGCGGAGGAGAGCTGTTTTTT.

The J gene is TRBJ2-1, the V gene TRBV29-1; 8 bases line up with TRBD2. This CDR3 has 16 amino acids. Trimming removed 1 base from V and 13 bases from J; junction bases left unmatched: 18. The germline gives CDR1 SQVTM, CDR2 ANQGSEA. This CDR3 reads CSVEGGKRGPHFVQFF. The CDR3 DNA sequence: TGCAGCGTTGAAGGGGGAAAGCGGGGGCCCCACTTTGTACAGTTCTTC.

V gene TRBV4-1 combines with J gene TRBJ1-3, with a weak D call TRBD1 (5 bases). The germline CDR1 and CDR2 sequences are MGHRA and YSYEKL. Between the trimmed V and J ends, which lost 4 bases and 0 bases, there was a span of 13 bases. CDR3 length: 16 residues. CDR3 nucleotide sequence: TGCGCCAGCAGCCCCCAGACTGACAGCTCTGGAAACACCATATATTTT. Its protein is CASSPQTDSSGNTIYF.

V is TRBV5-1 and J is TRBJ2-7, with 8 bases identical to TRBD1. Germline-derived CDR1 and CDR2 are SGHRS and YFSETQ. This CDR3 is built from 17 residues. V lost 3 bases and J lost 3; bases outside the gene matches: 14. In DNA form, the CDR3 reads TGCGCCAGCAGCTGGGGGACAGGCCAGGACCTTTACTACGAGCAGTACTTC. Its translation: CASSWGTGQDLYYEQYF.

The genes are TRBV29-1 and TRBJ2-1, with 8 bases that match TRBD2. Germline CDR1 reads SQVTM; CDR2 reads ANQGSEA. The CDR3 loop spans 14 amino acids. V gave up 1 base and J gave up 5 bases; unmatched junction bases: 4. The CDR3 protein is CSVEGRGEDNEQFF. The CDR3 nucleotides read TGCAGCGTTGAAGGGCGGGGGGAGGACAATGAGCAGTTCTTC.

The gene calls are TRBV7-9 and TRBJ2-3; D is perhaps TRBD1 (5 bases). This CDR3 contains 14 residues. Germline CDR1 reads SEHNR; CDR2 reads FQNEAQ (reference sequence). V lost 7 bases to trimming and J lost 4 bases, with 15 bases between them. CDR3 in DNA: TGTGCCAGCACCCCGTCAGGGTCCCCAGATACGCAGTATTTT. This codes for CASTPSGSPDTQYF.

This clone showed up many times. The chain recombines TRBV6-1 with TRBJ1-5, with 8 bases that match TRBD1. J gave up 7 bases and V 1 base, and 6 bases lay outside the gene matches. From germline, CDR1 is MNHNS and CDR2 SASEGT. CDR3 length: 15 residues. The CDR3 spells CASSEGGQGSQPQHF. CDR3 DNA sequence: TGTGCCAGCAGTGAAGGAGGACAGGGTTCGCAGCCCCAGCATTTT.

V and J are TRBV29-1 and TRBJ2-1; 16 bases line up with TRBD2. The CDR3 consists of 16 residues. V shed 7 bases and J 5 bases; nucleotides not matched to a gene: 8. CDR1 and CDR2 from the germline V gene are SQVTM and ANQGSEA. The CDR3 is CSELGGTSGRDNEQFF. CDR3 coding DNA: TGCAGCGAACTAGGGGGGACTAGCGGGAGGGACAATGAGCAGTTCTTC.

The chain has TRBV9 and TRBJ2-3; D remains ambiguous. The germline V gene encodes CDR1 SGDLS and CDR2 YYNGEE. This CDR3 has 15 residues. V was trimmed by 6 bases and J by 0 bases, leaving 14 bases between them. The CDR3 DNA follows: TGTGCCAGCACTCCATCCGGGTTGAGCACAGATACGCAGTATTTT. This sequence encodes CASTPSGLSTDTQYF.

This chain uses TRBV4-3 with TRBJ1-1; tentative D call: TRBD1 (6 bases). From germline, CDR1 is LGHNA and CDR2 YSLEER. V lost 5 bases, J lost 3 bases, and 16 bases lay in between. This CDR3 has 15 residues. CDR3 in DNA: TGCGCCAGCAGCTTGGGAGGGGGGGGTTACACTGAAGCTTTCTTT. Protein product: CASSLGGGGYTEAFF.

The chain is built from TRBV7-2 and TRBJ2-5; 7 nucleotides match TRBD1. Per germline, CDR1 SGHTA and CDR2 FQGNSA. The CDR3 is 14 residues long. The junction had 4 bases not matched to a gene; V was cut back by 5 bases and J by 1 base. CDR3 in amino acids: CASSPQGIQETQYF. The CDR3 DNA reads TGTGCCAGCAGCCCACAGGGGATCCAAGAGACCCAGTACTTC.

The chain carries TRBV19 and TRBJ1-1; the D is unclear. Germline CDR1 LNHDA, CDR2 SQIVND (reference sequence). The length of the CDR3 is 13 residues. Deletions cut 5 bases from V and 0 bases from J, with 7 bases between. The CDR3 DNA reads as TGTGCCAGTAGTCAGAGGCTGAACACTGAAGCTTTCTTT. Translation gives CASSQRLNTEAFF.

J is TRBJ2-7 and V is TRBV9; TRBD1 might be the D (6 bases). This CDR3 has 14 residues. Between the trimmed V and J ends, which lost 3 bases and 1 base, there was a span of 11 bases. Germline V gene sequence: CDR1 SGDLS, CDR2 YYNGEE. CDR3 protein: CASSAAGASYEQYF. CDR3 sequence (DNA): TGTGCCAGCAGCGCGGCAGGGGCATCCTACGAGCAGTACTTC. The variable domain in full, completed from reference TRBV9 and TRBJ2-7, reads DSGVTQTPKHLITATGQRVTLRCSPRSGDLSVYWYQQSLDQGLQFLIQYYNGEERAKGNILERFSAQQFPDLHSELNLSSLELGDSALYFCASSAAGASYEQYFGPGTRLTVT.

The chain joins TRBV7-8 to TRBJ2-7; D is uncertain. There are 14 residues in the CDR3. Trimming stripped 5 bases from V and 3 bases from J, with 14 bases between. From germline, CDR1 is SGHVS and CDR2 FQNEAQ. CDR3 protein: CASSPADTLYEQYF. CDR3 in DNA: TGTGCCAGCAGCCCCGCCGACACACTCTACGAGCAGTACTTC.

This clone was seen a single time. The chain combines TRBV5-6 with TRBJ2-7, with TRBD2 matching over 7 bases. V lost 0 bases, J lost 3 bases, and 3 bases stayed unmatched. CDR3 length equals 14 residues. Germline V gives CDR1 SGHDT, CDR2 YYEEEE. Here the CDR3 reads CASSLGLANYEQYF. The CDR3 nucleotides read TGTGCCAGCAGCTTGGGACTAGCAAACTACGAGCAGTACTTC.

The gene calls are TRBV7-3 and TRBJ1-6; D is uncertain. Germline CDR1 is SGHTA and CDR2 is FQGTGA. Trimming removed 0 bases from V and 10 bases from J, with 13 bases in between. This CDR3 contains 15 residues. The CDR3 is CASSLTAGLGSPLHF. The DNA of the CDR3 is TGTGCCAGCAGCTTAACGGCAGGCTTAGGCTCACCCCTCCACTTT.

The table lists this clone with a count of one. The CDR3 DNA reads as TGTGCCAGCAGTCCGCGCGGGATTCGGGAGAACTACAATGAGCAGTTCTTC. The encoded protein is CASSPRGIRENYNEQFF. The chain employs TRBV27 and TRBJ2-1; TRBD2 might be the D (6 bases). The CDR3 contains 17 residues. V was cut by 5 bases and J by 3 bases, with 20 bases left in between. The germline V gene encodes CDR1 MNHEY and CDR2 SMNVEV (reference sequence).

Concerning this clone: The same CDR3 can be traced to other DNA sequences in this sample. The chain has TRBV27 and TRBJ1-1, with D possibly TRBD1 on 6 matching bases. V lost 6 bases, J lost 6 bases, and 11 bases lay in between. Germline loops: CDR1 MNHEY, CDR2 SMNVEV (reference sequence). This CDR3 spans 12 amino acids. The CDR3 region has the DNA TGTGCCAGCAGCAGTACAGGGTCTGAAGCTTTCTTT. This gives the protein CASSSTGSEAFF.

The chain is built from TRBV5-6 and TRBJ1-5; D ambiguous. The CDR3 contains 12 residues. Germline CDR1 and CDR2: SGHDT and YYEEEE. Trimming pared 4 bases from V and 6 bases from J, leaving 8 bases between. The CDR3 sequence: CASSRGGQPQHF. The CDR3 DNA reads TGTGCCAGCAGCCGGGGAGGTCAGCCCCAGCATTTT.

This chain's CDR3 is CASSREGGNVREQYF. The CDR3 DNA reads TGTGCCAGCAGCAGGGAGGGGGGGAATGTCCGCGAGCAGTACTTC. The chain carries TRBV9 and TRBJ2-7; possibly TRBD2 for D (7 bases). Germline-derived CDR1 and CDR2 are SGDLS and YYNGEE. This CDR3 spans 15 amino acids. V lost 4 bases and J lost 6, with 20 bases in between.

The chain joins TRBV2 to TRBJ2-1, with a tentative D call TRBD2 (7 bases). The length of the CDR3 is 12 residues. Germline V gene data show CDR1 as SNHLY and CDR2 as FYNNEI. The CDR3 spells CVRGAHNNEQFF. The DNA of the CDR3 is TGTGTCCGGGGGGCTCATAACAATGAGCAGTTCTTC. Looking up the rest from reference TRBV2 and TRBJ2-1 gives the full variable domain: EPEVTQTPSHQVTQMGQEVILRCVPISNHLYFYWYRQILGQKVEFLVSFYNNEISEKSEIFDDQFSVERPDGSNFTLKIRSTKLEDSAMYFCVRGAHNNEQFFGPGTRLTVL.

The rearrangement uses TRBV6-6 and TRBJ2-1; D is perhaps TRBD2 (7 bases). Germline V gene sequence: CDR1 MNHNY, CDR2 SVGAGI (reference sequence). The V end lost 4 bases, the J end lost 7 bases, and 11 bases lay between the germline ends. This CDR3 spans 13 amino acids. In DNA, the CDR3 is TGTGCCAGCAGTTCTGGGGGGGCGAATGAGCAGTTCTTC. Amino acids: CASSSGGANEQFF.

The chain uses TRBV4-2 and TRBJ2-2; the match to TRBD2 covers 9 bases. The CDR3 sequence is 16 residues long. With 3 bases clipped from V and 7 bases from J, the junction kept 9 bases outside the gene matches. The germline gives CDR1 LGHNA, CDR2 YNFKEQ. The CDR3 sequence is CASSQREGRLGGELFF. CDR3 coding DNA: TGTGCCAGCAGCCAGCGGGAGGGCCGCTTGGGCGGGGAGCTGTTTTTT.